This paragraph reports one T cell receptor beta chain. The CDR3 totals 13 residues. With 7 bases removed from V and 2 bases from J, the gap between germline ends came to 11 bases. Germline CDR1 is MNHEY and CDR2 is SVGAGI. Sequencing used immunoSEQ multiplex PCR; TCRdb keeps in-frame clones, though not all of them. The sample includes 35,000 to 50,000 clones, almost 90% of them seen just once. The sample comes from a study of T cell changes during pregnancy in multiple sclerosis. This receptor was identified in a female donor in good health, enrolled as a control in a pregnancy study. The rearrangement uses TRBV6-5 and TRBJ1-2; no firm D call. The starting material was peripheral blood, obtained in the second trimester of pregnancy. The CDR3 region has the DNA TGTGCCAGCACCCGCTCCAGGAACTATGGCTACACCTTC. Amino acid sequence: CASTRSRNYGYTF.